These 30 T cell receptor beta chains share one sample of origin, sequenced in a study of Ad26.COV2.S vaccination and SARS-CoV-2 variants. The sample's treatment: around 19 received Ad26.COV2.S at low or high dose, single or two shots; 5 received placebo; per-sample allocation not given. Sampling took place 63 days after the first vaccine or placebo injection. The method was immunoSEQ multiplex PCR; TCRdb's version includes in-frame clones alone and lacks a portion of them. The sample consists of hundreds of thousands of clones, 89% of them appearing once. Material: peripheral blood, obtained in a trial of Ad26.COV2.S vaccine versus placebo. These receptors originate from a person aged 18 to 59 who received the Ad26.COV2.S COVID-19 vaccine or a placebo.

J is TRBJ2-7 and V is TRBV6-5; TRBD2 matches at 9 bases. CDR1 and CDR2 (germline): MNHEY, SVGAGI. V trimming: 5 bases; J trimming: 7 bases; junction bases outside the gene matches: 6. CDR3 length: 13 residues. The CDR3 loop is CASSNLAGSEQYV. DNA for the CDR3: TGTGCCAGCAGTAATCTAGCGGGAAGTGAGCAGTACGTC.

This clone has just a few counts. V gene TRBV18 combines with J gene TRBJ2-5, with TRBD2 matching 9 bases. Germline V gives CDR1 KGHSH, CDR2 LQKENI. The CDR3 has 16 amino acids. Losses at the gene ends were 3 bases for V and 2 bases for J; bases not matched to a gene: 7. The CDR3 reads CASSPLGTSRQETQYF. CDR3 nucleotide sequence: TGTGCCAGCTCACCGTTAGGGACTAGCAGGCAAGAGACCCAGTACTTC.

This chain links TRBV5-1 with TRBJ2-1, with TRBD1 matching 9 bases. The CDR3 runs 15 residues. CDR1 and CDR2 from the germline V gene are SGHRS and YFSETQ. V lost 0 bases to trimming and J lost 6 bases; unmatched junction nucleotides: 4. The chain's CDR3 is CASSLEGTGFNEQFF. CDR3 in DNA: TGCGCCAGCAGCTTGGAGGGGACAGGGTTCAATGAGCAGTTCTTC.

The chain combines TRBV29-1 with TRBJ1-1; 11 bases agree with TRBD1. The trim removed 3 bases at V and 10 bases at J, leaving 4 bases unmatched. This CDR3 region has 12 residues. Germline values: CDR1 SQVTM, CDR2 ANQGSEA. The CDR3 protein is CSVEWDRGLAFF. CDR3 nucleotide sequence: TGCAGCGTTGAGTGGGACAGGGGGTTAGCTTTCTTT.

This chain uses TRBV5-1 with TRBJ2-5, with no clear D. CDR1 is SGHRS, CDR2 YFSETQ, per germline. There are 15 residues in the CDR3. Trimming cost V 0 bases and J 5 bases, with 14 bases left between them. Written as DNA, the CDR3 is TGCGCCAGCAGCTTGGGAACGGGCAAAGTGGAGACCCAGTACTTC. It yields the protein CASSLGTGKVETQYF.

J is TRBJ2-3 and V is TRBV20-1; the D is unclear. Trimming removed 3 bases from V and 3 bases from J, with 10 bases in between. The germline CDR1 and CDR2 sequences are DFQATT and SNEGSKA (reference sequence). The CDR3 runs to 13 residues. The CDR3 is CSASGPRTDTQYF. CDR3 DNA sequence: TGCAGTGCTAGTGGCCCTCGAACAGATACGCAGTATTTT.

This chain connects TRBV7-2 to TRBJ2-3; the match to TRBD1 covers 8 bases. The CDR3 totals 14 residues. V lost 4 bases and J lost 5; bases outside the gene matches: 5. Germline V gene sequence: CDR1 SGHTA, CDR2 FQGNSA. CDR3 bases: TGTGCCAGCAGCTCCAATACAGGGGGAGATACGCAGTATTTT. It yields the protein CASSSNTGGDTQYF.

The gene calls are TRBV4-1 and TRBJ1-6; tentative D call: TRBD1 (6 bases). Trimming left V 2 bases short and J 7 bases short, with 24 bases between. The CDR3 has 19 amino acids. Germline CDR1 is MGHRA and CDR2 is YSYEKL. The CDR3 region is CASSQSQLTGPIFNSPLHF. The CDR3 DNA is TGCGCCAGCAGCCAATCCCAGCTGACAGGTCCCATATTCAATTCACCCCTCCACTTT.

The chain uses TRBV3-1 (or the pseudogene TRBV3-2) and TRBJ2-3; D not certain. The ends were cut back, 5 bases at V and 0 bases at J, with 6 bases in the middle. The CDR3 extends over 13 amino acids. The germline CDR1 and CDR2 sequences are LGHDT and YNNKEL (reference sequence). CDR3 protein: CASSLISTDTQYF. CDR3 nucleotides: TGTGCCAGCAGCTTGATTAGCACAGATACGCAGTATTTT.

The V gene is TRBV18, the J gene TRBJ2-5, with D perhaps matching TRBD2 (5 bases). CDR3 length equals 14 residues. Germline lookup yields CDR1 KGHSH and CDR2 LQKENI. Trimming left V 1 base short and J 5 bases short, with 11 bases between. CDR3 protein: CASSPLASSETQYF. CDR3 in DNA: TGTGCCAGCTCACCACTGGCTAGCTCCGAGACCCAGTACTTC.

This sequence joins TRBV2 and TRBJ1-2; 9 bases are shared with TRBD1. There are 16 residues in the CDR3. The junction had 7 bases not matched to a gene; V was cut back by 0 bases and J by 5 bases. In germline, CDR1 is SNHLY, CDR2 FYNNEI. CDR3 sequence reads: CASSEALGQGSYGYTF. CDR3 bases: TGTGCCAGCAGTGAAGCGCTGGGACAGGGCTCTTATGGCTACACCTTC.

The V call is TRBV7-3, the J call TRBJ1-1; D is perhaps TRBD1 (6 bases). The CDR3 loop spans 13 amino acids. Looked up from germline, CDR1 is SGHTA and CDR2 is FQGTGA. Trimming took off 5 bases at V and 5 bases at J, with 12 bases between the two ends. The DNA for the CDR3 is TGTGCCAGCAGCACCAGGGGTGGGACTGAAGCTTTCTTT. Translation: CASSTRGGTEAFF. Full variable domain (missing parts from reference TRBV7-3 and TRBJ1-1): GAGVSQTPSNKVTEKGKYVELRCDPISGHTALYWYRQSLGQGPEFLIYFQGTGAADDSGLPNDRFFAVRPEGSVSTLKIQRTERGDSAVYLCASSTRGGTEAFFGQGTRLTVV.

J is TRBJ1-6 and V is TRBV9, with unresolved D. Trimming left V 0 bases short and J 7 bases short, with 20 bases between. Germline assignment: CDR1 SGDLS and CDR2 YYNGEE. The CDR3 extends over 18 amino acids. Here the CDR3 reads CASSVDPGGFGGNSPLHF. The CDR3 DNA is TGTGCCAGCAGCGTAGATCCAGGAGGGTTTGGTGGCAATTCACCCCTCCACTTT.

CDR3 region: CASSFTSSGYTF. The CDR3, as DNA: TGTGCCAGCAGTTTCACTTCGTCGGGCTACACCTTC. The rearrangement joins TRBV2 to TRBJ1-2; no clear D gene. V gave up 5 bases and J gave up 8 bases, with 12 bases separating them. This CDR3 is 12 amino acids long. Germline V gives CDR1 SNHLY, CDR2 FYNNEI.

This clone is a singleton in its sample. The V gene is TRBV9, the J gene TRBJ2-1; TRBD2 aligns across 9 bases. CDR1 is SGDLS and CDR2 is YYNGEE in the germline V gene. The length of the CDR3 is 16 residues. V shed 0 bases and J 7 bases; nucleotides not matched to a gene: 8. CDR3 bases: TGTGCCAGCAGCGTAGACCCAGCGGGGGGAGGTAATGAGCAGTTCTTC. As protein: CASSVDPAGGGNEQFF.

CDR3 DNA: TGTGCCAGCACCCGGACTAGCGGGGACAATGAGCAGTTCTTC. Residues: CASTRTSGDNEQFF. The chain carries TRBV9 and TRBJ2-1; 12 nucleotides align to TRBD2. J was trimmed by 5 bases and V by 6 bases; bases with no gene match: 3. The germline gives CDR1 SGDLS, CDR2 YYNGEE. CDR3 size: 14 residues.

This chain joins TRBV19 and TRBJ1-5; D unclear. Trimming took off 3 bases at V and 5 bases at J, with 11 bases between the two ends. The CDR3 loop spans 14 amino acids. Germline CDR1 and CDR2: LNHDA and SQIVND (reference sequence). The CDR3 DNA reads TGTGCCAGTAGTATTGAACTCGAGGATCAGCCCCAGCATTTT. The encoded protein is CASSIELEDQPQHF.

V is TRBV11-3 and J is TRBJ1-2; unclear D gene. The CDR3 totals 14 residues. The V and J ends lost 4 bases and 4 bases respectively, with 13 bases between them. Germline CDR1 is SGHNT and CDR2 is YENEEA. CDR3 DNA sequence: TGTGCCAGCAGCTCTGAGACATCTTCCTATGGCTACACCTTC. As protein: CASSSETSSYGYTF.

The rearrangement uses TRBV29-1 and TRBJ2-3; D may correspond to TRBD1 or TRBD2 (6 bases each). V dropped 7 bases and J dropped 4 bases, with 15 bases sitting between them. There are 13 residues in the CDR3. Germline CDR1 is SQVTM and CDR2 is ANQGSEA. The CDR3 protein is CSELTGGADTQYF. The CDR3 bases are TGCAGCGAGTTGACAGGAGGGGCAGATACGCAGTATTTT.

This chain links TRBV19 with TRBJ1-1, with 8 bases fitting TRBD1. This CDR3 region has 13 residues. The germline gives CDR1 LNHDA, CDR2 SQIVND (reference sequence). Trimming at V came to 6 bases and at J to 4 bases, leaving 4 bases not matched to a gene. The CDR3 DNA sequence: TGTGCCAGTAGCGACAGGGGAGGCACTGAAGCTTTCTTT. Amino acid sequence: CASSDRGGTEAFF.

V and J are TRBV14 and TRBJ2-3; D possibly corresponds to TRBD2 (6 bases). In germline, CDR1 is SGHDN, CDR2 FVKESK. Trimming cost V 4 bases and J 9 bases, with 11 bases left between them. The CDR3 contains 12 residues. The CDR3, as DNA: TGTGCCAGCAGCCGGGCGGGGAGGACGCAGTATTTT. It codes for CASSRAGRTQYF.

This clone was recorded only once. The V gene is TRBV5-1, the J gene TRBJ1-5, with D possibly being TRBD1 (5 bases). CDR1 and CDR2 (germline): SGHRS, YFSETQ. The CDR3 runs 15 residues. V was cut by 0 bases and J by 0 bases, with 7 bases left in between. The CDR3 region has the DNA TGCGCCAGCAGCTTGGAGGGGAATAGCAATCAGCCCCAGCATTTT. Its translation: CASSLEGNSNQPQHF.

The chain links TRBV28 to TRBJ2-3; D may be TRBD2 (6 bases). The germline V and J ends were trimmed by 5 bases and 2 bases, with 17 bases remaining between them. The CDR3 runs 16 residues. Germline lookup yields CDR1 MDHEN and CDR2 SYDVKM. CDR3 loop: CASSPPTSRYTDTQYF. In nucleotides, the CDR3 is TGTGCCAGCAGTCCCCCTACTAGCAGATACACAGATACGCAGTATTTT. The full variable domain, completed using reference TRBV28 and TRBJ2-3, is DVKVTQSSRYLVKRTGEKVFLECVQDMDHENMFWYRQDPGLGLRLIYFSYDVKMKEKGDIPEGYSVSREKKERFSLILESASTNQTSMYLCASSPPTSRYTDTQYFGPGTRLTVL.

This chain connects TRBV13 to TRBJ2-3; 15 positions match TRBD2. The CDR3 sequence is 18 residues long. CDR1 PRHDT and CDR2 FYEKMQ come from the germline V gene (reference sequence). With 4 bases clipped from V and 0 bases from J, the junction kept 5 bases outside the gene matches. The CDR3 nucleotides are TGTGCCAGCAGCTCCGGACTAGCGGGAGGGCTTAGCACAGATACGCAGTATTTT. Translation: CASSSGLAGGLSTDTQYF.

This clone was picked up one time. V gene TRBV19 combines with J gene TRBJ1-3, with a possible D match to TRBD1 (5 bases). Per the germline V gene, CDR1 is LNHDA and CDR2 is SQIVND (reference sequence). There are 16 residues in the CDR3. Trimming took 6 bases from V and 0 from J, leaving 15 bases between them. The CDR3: CASSRRDGSSGNTIYF. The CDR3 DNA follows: TGTGCCAGTAGCCGACGGGACGGGAGCTCTGGAAACACCATATATTTT.

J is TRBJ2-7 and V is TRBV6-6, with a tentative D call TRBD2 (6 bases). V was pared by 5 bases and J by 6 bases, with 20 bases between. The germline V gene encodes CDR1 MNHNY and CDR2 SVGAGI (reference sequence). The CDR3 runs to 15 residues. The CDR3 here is CASSDSRPGGTEQYV. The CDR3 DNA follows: TGTGCCAGCAGTGATAGTCGTCCTGGGGGGACCGAGCAGTACGTC.

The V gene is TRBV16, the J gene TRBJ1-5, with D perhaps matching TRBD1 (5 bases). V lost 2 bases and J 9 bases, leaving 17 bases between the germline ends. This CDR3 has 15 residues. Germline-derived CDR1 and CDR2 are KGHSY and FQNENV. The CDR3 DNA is TGTGCCAGCAGCCAACTCGCGGGGGACGCTAGGCCCCAGCATTTT. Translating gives CASSQLAGDARPQHF. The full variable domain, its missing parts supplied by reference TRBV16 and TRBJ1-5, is GEEVAQTPKHLVRGEGQKAKLYCAPIKGHSYVFWYQQVLKNEFKFLISFQNENVFDETGMPKERFSAKCLPNSPCSLEIQATKLEDSAVYFCASSQLAGDARPQHFGDGTRLSIL.

The CDR3 is CATSLHENTEAFF. DNA of the CDR3: TGTGCCACAAGTCTTCACGAGAACACTGAAGCTTTCTTT. The rearrangement joins TRBV24-1 to TRBJ1-1; D unresolved. V lost 10 bases to trimming and J lost 1 base, with 12 bases between them. The CDR3 covers 13 residues. Germline assignment: CDR1 KGHDR and CDR2 SFDVKD.

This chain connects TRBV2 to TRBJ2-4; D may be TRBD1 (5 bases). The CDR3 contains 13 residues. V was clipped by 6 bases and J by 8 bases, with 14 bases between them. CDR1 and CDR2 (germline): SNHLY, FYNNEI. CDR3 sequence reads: CASSNPEGDIQYF. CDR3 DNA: TGTGCCAGCAGCAACCCCGAAGGGGACATTCAGTACTTC.

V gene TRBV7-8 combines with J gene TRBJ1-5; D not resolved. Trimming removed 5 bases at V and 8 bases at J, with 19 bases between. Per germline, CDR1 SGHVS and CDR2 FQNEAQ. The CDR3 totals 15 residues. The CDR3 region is CASSPHLGELEPQHF. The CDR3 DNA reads TGTGCCAGCAGCCCCCACCTCGGAGAATTAGAGCCCCAGCATTTT.